The present T cell receptor (beta chain) was sequenced within a study of blood T cell repertoires in COVID-19. Background on the study: COVID-19 samples, acute and convalescent, were from the United States, Italy and Spain. From T cells, B-cell-depleted T cells, or PBMCs came the material, which was cDNA or gDNA.

The CDR3 extends over 14 amino acids. Germline CDR1 and CDR2: ENHRY and SYGVKD. Between the trimmed V and J ends, which lost 2 bases and 4 bases, there was a span of 9 bases. Under the authors' procedure: The assay estimated nucleated cells by amplifying reference gene primers. Measured with immunoSEQ multiplex PCR; TCRdb has only the in-frame clones, and not every one. The D gene and trimming were derived from the DNA, and the V and J assignments and clone size from that table. Here the sample spans roughly 170,000 clones, around nine tenths being singletons. The sequenced material came from peripheral blood. This sequence was found in a woman under 30 who had recovered from COVID-19. This chain joins TRBV10-3 and TRBJ1-5, with D possibly being TRBD1 (5 bases). CDR3 in DNA: TGTGCCATCAGTGAGGTAACAGGAAATCAGCCCCAGCATTTT. This gives the protein CAISEVTGNQPQHF.